The entry below describes one T cell receptor (beta chain). Some clones are missing from TCRdb's copy, which holds only in-frame ones; the method was immunoSEQ multiplex PCR. The data hold some 50,000 clones, with around 90% observed a single time. The sample belongs to a study of PD-L1 blockade in urothelial cancer. The time point: pretreatment peripheral blood. Germline V gene data show CDR1 as SGHRS and CDR2 as YFSETQ. With 4 bases clipped from V and 2 bases from J, the junction kept 8 bases outside the gene matches. The length of the CDR3 is 18 residues. V usage is TRBV5-1 and J usage is TRBJ2-2, with 13 bases aligning to TRBD2. This sample comprised PBMCs, obtained around atezolizumab (anti-PD-L1) treatment. The receptor was isolated from a woman aged 55-75 years with urothelial cancer. The CDR3 DNA follows: TGCGCCAGCAGCCCCGGGACTAGCGGGGTTCCCAACACCGGGGAGCTGTTTTTT. Translating gives CASSPGTSGVPNTGELFF.